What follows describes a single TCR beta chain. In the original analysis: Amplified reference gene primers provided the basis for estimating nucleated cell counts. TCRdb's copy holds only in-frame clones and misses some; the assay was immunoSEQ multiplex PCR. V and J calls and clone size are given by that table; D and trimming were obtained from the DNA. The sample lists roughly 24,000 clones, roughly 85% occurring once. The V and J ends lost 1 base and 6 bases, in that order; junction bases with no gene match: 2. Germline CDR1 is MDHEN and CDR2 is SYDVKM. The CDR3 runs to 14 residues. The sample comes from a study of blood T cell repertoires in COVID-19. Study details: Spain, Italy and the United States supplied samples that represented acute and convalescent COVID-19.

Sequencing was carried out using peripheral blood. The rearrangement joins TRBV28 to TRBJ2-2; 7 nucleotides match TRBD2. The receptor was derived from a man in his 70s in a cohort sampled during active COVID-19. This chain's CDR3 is CASSLSGGSGELFF. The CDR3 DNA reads TGTGCCAGCAGTTTATCGGGGGGTTCCGGGGAGCTGTTTTTT.